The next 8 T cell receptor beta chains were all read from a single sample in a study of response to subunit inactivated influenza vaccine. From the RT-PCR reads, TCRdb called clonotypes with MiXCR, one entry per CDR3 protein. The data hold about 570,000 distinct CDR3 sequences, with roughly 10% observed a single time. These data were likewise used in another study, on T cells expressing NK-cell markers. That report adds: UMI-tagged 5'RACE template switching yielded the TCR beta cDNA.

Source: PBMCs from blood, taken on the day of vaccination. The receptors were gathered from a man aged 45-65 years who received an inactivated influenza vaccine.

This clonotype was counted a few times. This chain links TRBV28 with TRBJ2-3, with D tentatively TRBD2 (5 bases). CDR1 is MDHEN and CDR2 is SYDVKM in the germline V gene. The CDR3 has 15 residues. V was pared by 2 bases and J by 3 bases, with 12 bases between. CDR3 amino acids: CASSLPGLETDTQYF. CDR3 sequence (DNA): TGTGCCAGCAGTTTACCAGGACTGGAGACAGATACGCAGTATTTT.

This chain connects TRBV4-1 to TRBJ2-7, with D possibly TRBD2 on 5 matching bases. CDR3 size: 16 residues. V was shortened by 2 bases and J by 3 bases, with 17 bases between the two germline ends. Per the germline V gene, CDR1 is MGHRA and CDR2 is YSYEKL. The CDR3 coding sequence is TGCGCCAGCAGCCAACATGTTGGCGGGCAGTTCTACGAGCAGTACTTC. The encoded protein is CASSQHVGGQFYEQYF.

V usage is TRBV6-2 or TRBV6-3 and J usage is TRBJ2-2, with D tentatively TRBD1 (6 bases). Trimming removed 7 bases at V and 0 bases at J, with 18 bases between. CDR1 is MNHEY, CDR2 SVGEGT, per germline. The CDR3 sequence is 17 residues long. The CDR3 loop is CASNQRLGAPNTGELFF. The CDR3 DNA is TGTGCCAGCAACCAGCGGCTGGGGGCCCCGAACACCGGGGAGCTGTTTTTT.

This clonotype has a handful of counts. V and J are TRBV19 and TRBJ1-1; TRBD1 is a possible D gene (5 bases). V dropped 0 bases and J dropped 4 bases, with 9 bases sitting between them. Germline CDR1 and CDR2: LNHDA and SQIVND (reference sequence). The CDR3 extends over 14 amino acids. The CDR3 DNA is TGTGCCAGTAGTATAGATCGGGGGGGCACTGAAGCTTTCTTT. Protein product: CASSIDRGGTEAFF.

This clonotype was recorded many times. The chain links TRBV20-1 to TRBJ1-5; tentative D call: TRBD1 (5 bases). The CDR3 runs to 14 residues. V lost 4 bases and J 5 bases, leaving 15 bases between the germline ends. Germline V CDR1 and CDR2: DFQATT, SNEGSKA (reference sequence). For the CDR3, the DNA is TGCAGTGCTACCGACGGGACGGCGGATCAGCCCCAGCATTTT. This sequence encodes CSATDGTADQPQHF.

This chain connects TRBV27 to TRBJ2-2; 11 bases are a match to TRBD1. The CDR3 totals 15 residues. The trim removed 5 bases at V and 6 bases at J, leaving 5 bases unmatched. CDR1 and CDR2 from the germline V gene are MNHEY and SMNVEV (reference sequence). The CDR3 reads CASSGDRGFAGELFF. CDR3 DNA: TGTGCCAGCAGTGGGGACAGGGGGTTCGCCGGGGAGCTGTTTTTT.

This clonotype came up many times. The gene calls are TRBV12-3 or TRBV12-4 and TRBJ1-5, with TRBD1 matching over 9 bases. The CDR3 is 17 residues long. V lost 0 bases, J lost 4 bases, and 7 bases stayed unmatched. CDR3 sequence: CASSLAWDRVSNQPQHF. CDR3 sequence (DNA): TGTGCCAGCAGTTTAGCATGGGACAGGGTTTCGAATCAGCCCCAGCATTTT.

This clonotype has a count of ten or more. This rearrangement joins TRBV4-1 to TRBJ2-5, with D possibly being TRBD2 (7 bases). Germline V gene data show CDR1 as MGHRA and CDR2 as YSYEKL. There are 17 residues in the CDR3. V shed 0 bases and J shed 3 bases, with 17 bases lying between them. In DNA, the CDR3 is TGCGCCAGCAGCCAAGATCCAGTGGGGGGGGGCGAAGAGACCCAGTACTTC. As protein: CASSQDPVGGGEETQYF.